A single sample gave rise to the 17 T cell receptor beta chains below, sequenced in a study of beta chain features in type 1 diabetes. Overall study results and limits: Shortening that was moderate but significant affected the TCRB CDR3s of Type 1 diabetes patients in all four CD4+ subsets.

For these TCRs, the target antigens are not known. Expressed TCRB transcripts were sequenced after all isolated RNA was converted to cDNA. Profiling relied on immunoSEQ multiplex PCR, and the TCRdb table lists in-frame clones only, not all of them. The data show 120,000 or so clones, 17% seen once. Source material: central memory CD4+ T cells from blood. These receptors were collected from a man aged 18 to 29 with type 1 diabetes.

The chain joins TRBV30 to TRBJ2-7, with D unresolved. Trimming left V 0 bases short and J 5 bases short, with 8 bases between. Germline V lookup: CDR1 GTSNPN, CDR2 SVGIG (reference sequence). The CDR3 is 12 residues long. Here the CDR3 DNA reads TGTGCCTGGAGTGTACTGAGACACGAGCAGTACTTC. It codes for CAWSVLRHEQYF.

This clone was counted a few times. The chain joins TRBV28 to TRBJ2-7; TRBD1 matches at 8 bases. Germline lookup yields CDR1 MDHEN and CDR2 SYDVKM. There are 15 residues in the CDR3. V lost 6 bases and J lost 2; bases outside the gene matches: 9. This CDR3 is CASSTPRTGTYEQYF. CDR3 DNA sequence: TGTGCCAGCAGCACACCTCGGACAGGGACCTACGAGCAGTACTTC.

Only a few counts were recorded for this clone. The gene calls are TRBV5-6 and TRBJ1-2; D is ambiguous. Trimming left V 4 bases short and J 0 bases short, with 10 bases between. Germline-derived CDR1 and CDR2 are SGHDT and YYEEEE. This CDR3 comprises 14 residues. CDR3 bases: TGTGCCAGCAGCGGCGCCCCAGCTAACTATGGCTACACCTTC. The encoded protein is CASSGAPANYGYTF.

The rearrangement links TRBV25-1 to TRBJ2-1; D is perhaps TRBD2 (6 bases). In germline, CDR1 is MGHDK, CDR2 SYGVNS. The CDR3 totals 15 residues. Trimming cost V 8 bases and J 7 bases, with 21 bases left between them. The CDR3 region is CASGPLTGVTNEQFF. In DNA form, the CDR3 reads TGTGCCAGCGGGCCCCTAACGGGGGTAACGAATGAGCAGTTCTTC.

The genes are TRBV7-9 and TRBJ2-1; the D gene could be TRBD1 or TRBD2 (6 bases each). CDR1 is SEHNR, CDR2 FQNEAQ, per germline (reference sequence). V was shortened by 5 bases and J by 8 bases, with 10 bases between the two germline ends. CDR3 length: 12 residues. This CDR3 is CASSLRGDEQFF. The CDR3, as DNA: TGTGCCAGCAGCCTGAGGGGGGATGAGCAGTTCTTC.

Only a few counts were recorded for this clone. The V gene is TRBV30, the J gene TRBJ2-2; TRBD2 matches 9 bases. The CDR3 runs 16 residues. The V gene's germline CDR1 is GTSNPN and CDR2 SVGIG (reference sequence). Trimming at V came to 2 bases and at J to 2 bases, leaving 6 bases not matched to a gene. DNA for the CDR3: TGTGCCTGGAGTCCCGGGACTAGCTTAAACACCGGGGAGCTGTTTTTT. Amino acids: CAWSPGTSLNTGELFF.

The sample holds a few counts of this clone. DNA for the CDR3: TGTGCCAGCAGCCAAGCCGGGACTGGGGGTGAGCAGTTCTTC. It is translated as CASSQAGTGGEQFF. The chain uses TRBV4-2 and TRBJ2-1, with a possible D match to TRBD2 (6 bases). Trimming removed 1 base from V and 9 bases from J, with 13 bases in between. Per germline, CDR1 LGHNA and CDR2 YNFKEQ. The CDR3 spans 14 residues.

This clone has only a few counts. The chain recombines TRBV14 with TRBJ2-7; D is unclear. CDR3 length: 12 amino acids. V gave up 2 bases and J gave up 3 bases, with 5 bases separating them. The germline V gene encodes CDR1 SGHDN and CDR2 FVKESK. The CDR3 coding sequence is TGTGCCAGCAGCCAACAGTACTACGAGCAGTACTTC. Protein: CASSQQYYEQYF.

This clone was seen only once. J is TRBJ2-7 and V is TRBV9; 8 bases are a match to TRBD1. CDR3 length: 15 residues. Trimming took 0 bases from V and 5 from J; bases not matched to a gene: 7. Germline-derived CDR1 and CDR2 are SGDLS and YYNGEE. This CDR3 is CASSVGWTGIDEQYF. CDR3 DNA: TGTGCCAGCAGCGTAGGCTGGACAGGGATCGACGAGCAGTACTTC.

This clone has only a few counts. J is TRBJ2-5 and V is TRBV6-6; maybe TRBD2 (6 bases). The CDR3 runs to 13 residues. CDR1 MNHNY and CDR2 SVGAGI come from the germline V gene (reference sequence). The ends were cut back, 2 bases at V and 5 bases at J, with 9 bases in the middle. The CDR3 DNA sequence: TGTGCCAGCAGTTACGGAGGGATTGAGACCCAGTACTTC. This gives the protein CASSYGGIETQYF.

A word on this clone: Different DNA sequences within this sample yield the same CDR3. The V call is TRBV29-1, the J call TRBJ1-5, with 9 bases matching TRBD1. The V segment lost 6 bases and the J segment 4 bases; nucleotides outside the gene matches: 7. The CDR3 has 14 amino acids. CDR1 is SQVTM and CDR2 is ANQGSEA in the germline V gene. The CDR3 coding sequence is TGCAGCGTCGCCGGGACAGGGAAGAATCAGCCCCAGCATTTT. It codes for CSVAGTGKNQPQHF. Drawing the rest from reference TRBV29-1 and TRBJ1-5, the complete variable domain is SAVISQKPSRDICQRGTSLTIQCQVDSQVTMMFWYRQQPGQSLTLIATANQGSEATYESGFVIDKFPISRPNLTFSTLTVSNMSPEDSSIYLCSVAGTGKNQPQHFGDGTRLSIL.

This clone was counted at least ten times. The chain recombines TRBV4-1 with TRBJ1-2, with TRBD1 as a possible D gene (5 bases). The CDR3 loop spans 15 amino acids. Germline lookup yields CDR1 MGHRA and CDR2 YSYEKL. Between the trimmed V and J ends, which lost 1 base and 6 bases, there was a span of 15 bases. CDR3 residues: CASSQGFSWDHGYTF. As DNA, the CDR3 is TGCGCCAGCAGCCAAGGCTTCAGCTGGGACCATGGCTACACCTTC.

The genes are TRBV28 and TRBJ2-6; tentatively, D is TRBD1 or TRBD2 (5 bases each). This CDR3 contains 16 residues. The germline V gene encodes CDR1 MDHEN and CDR2 SYDVKM. Trimming removed 2 bases from V and 0 bases from J, with 8 bases in between. The CDR3 spells CASSLRGRSGANVLTF. The CDR3 DNA reads as TGTGCCAGCAGTTTACGGGGCCGCTCTGGGGCCAACGTCCTGACTTTC.

This clone has more than one count but fewer than ten. This chain uses TRBV6-5 with TRBJ2-7, with 11 positions matching TRBD2. CDR3 length: 15 amino acids. The V gene's germline CDR1 is MNHEY and CDR2 SVGAGI. J lost 1 base, V lost 7 bases, and 6 bases had no gene match. The CDR3 DNA is TGTGCCAGCAAGCCCGGGACTAGCGGTTCCTACGAGCAGTACTTC. The encoded protein is CASKPGTSGSYEQYF.

V gene TRBV29-1 combines with J gene TRBJ1-1, with D possibly matching TRBD1 (5 bases). Germline loops: CDR1 SQVTM, CDR2 ANQGSEA. V was cut by 4 bases and J by 4 bases, with 13 bases left in between. This CDR3 has 13 residues. The chain's CDR3 is CSVGVPGGTEAFF. CDR3 sequence (DNA): TGCAGCGTTGGGGTTCCGGGGGGCACTGAAGCTTTCTTT.

This clone turned up a few times. V usage is TRBV5-1 and J usage is TRBJ1-3; D is unresolved. This CDR3 has 14 amino acids. The V and J ends lost 0 bases and 8 bases respectively, with 12 bases between them. Germline V gene data show CDR1 as SGHRS and CDR2 as YFSETQ. The DNA of the CDR3 is TGCGCCAGCAGCTTGGGGTCTCCGGGAGACACCATATATTTT. Protein sequence: CASSLGSPGDTIYF.

This clone was counted between two and nine times. The chain has TRBV11-2 and TRBJ2-7; TRBD1 is a possible D gene (6 bases). Trimming took off 4 bases at V and 5 bases at J, with 18 bases between the two ends. Germline values: CDR1 SGHAT, CDR2 FQNNGV. CDR3 length: 15 amino acids. The CDR3 sequence: CASSSRTGIGDEQYF. The CDR3, as DNA: TGTGCCAGCAGCTCCAGAACAGGGATCGGCGACGAGCAGTACTTC.